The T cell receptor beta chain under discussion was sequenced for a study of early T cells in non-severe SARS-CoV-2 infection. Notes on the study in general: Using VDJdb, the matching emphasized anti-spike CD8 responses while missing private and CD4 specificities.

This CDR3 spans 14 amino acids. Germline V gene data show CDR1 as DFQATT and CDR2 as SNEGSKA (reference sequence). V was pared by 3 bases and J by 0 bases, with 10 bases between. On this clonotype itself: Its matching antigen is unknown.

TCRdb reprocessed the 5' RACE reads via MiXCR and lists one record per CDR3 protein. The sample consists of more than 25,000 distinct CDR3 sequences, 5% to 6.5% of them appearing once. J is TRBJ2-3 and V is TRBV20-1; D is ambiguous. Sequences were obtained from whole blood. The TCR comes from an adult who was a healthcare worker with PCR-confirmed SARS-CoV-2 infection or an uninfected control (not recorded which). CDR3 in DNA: TGCAGTGCTAGTCCCGTCGGAAGCACAGATACGCAGTATTTT. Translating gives CSASPVGSTDTQYF.